This T cell receptor (beta chain) derives from a study of OX40 agonist ivuxolimab in advanced cancers. Overall study context: An agonistic human IgG2 monoclonal antibody against OX40 (CD134) was given.

Drawing of blood for sampling happened at baseline, at cycle 4 day 1, and at cycle 7 day 1. In germline, CDR1 is MNHEY, CDR2 SMNVEV (reference sequence). V lost 6 bases and J lost 4, with 18 bases in between. The CDR3 runs to 15 residues. Regarding the study as a whole: The CD4+ and CD8+ T cells in the blood had expanded clonally by week 6 at 0.1 to 3.0 mg/kg.

Regarding this clone: Its cognate antigen is unknown.

Repertoires were generated with immunoSEQ multiplex PCR, while TCRdb's copy carries only in-frame clones and drops some. The sample yields approximately 84,000 clones, under 95% seen once. The gene calls are TRBV27 and TRBJ1-2, with D maybe TRBD1 (5 bases). This sample comprised CD4+ or CD8+ T cells sorted from blood, obtained in a trial of the OX40 agonist ivuxolimab. This receptor was identified in an adult with an advanced solid tumor such as melanoma, head and neck, liver or kidney cancer. The CDR3, as DNA: TGTGCCAGCAGCCGGGACTGGCAGGTAGTCTATGGCTACACCTTC. This codes for CASSRDWQVVYGYTF.